Sequencing of this T cell receptor (beta chain) was carried out in a study of cytomegalovirus exposure and HLA in healthy donors. Germline CDR1 and CDR2: MNHNS and SASEGT. The CDR3 consists of 13 residues. Trimming removed 0 bases at V and 2 bases at J, with 4 bases between. Regarding this clone: The antigen remains undetermined. Other DNA variants within this sample encode the same CDR3.

Researchers ran the PCR with 60 Vbeta and 13 Jbeta primers. Data came from immunoSEQ multiplex PCR; TCRdb stores just in-frame clones and leaves some out. The table has around 120,000 clones, approximately 15% seen once. Points from the study as a whole: In all likelihood, a cluster of highly shared sequence variants was a sequencing artifact. A later analysis found TCR association rates differed by HLA locus, highest for DRB1 and lowest for HLA-C.

The sequencing input was PBMCs. The TCR comes from a woman aged 18-30 years in good health and CMV-seronegative. The gene calls are TRBV6-1 and TRBJ1-1; D not certain. This chain's CDR3 is CASSEARNTEAFF. Written as DNA, the CDR3 is TGTGCCAGCAGTGAAGCGAGAAACACTGAAGCTTTCTTT.